These T cell receptor beta chains were read from a single sample in a study of T cell repertoires in cytomegalovirus infection. One entry per CDR3 protein, called by TCRdb with MiXCR from the reads. The sample lists approximately 910,000 distinct CDR3 sequences; 25% to 40% were seen once. Their specific antigens are unknown. The specimen comprised cultured CD8+ T cells from PBMCs, sampled from culture after CMV antigen stimulation. These receptor sequences come from a human donor in good health (CMV status not recorded). Some clones in this sample may be carry-over from other donors' samples. Both conserved end residues are part of each CDR3. D genes are given only for firm matches. Rows may omit the clone size; those that give it use once, few, many or a size class.

CDR3 DNA: TGTGCCGCGGGATCCCAGACAGTATATAATTCACCCCTCCACTTT
CDR3 protein: CAAGSQTVYNSPLHF
J gene: TRBJ1-6
clone size: .
D gene: .
V gene: TRBV27

CDR3 DNA: TGTGCCACCACGGAGGGGCGGGGCTCCTACAATGAGCAGTTCTTC
CDR3 protein: CATTEGRGSYNEQFF
J gene: TRBJ2-1
clone size: .
D gene: .
V gene: TRBV3-1

CDR3 DNA: TGTGCCAGCAGCTACGAACGGGACAGGGAGATGTCCCAGTACTTC
CDR3 protein: CASSYERDREMSQYF
J gene: TRBJ2-5
clone size: few
D gene: TRBD1
V gene: TRBV7-4

CDR3 DNA: TGTGCCAGCAGCCTCCGGGACATTTACAATGAGCAGTTCTTC
CDR3 protein: CASSLRDIYNEQFF
J gene: TRBJ2-1
clone size: many
D gene: .
V gene: TRBV7-2

CDR3 DNA: TGTGCCGTCGGATGGACTAGCGCGTACAATGAGCAGTTCTTC
CDR3 protein: CAVGWTSAYNEQFF
J gene: TRBJ2-1
clone size: .
D gene: TRBD2
V gene: TRBV6-1

CDR3 DNA: TGTGCCAGCAGTCCTGGACAGGGGGTTGCTAGGAACATTCAGTACTTC
CDR3 protein: CASSPGQGVARNIQYF
J gene: TRBJ2-4
clone size: few
D gene: TRBD1
V gene: TRBV12-3/TRBV12-4

CDR3 DNA: TGCAGTGCTAGAGGGACAGCCGATGGCTACACCTTC
CDR3 protein: CSARGTADGYTF
J gene: TRBJ1-2
clone size: .
D gene: .
V gene: TRBV20-1

CDR3 DNA: TGTGCCATCAGTGAGGAGGGCCAGCAGCCCCAGCATTTT
CDR3 protein: CAISEEGQQPQHF
J gene: TRBJ1-5
clone size: .
D gene: .
V gene: TRBV10-3

CDR3 DNA: TGTGCCAGCAGTTACTCGCAAGGGGGCGAGGGCTACACCTTC
CDR3 protein: CASSYSQGGEGYTF
J gene: TRBJ1-2
clone size: .
D gene: TRBD1
V gene: TRBV6-6

CDR3 DNA: TGTGCCAGTAGTGTCGGGGGACGGGAGACCCAGTACTTC
CDR3 protein: CASSVGGRETQYF
J gene: TRBJ2-5
clone size: .
D gene: .
V gene: TRBV19

CDR3 DNA: TGCGCCAGCAGCCAAGTGAATGGGGATCCCTACGAGCAGTACTTC
CDR3 protein: CASSQVNGDPYEQYF
J gene: TRBJ2-7
clone size: few
D gene: .
V gene: TRBV4-1

CDR3 DNA: TGTGCCAGCAGCCAAGGAGGGGGACAGGGGAGTTCCTACAATGAGCAGTTCTTC
CDR3 protein: CASSQGGGQGSSYNEQFF
J gene: TRBJ2-1
clone size: few
D gene: TRBD1
V gene: TRBV14

CDR3 DNA: TGTGCCAGCAGCGGAGGAGGGGGCGTCTATGGCTACACCTTC
CDR3 protein: CASSGGGGVYGYTF
J gene: TRBJ1-2
clone size: .
D gene: TRBD1
V gene: TRBV9

CDR3 DNA: TGTGCCAGTTCTCAGCAGGTTACGACTGAAGCTTTCTTT
CDR3 protein: CASSQQVTTEAFF
J gene: TRBJ1-1
clone size: .
D gene: .
V gene: TRBV7-2

CDR3 DNA: TGTGCCAGCAGTTTAACCGGGACAGCCACTGGGGCCAACGTCCTGACTTTC
CDR3 protein: CASSLTGTATGANVLTF
J gene: TRBJ2-6
clone size: .
D gene: TRBD1
V gene: TRBV2

CDR3 DNA: TGCGCCAGCAGCCGGGGCCCCGGGGCAGATACGCAGTATTTT
CDR3 protein: CASSRGPGADTQYF
J gene: TRBJ2-3
clone size: few
D gene: .
V gene: TRBV4-1

CDR3 DNA: TGTGCCACCAGCCCCATCCAGTCGACCGACCGAGATAGGCGATCACAGCATTTT
CDR3 protein: CATSPIQSTDRDRRSQHF
J gene: TRBJ1-5
clone size: few
D gene: .
V gene: TRBV15

CDR3 DNA: TGTGCCAGCAGCCCGGGGAGCGGGGGGGCCTCCTACAATGAGCAGTTCTTC
CDR3 protein: CASSPGSGGASYNEQFF
J gene: TRBJ2-1
clone size: .
D gene: TRBD2
V gene: TRBV9

CDR3 DNA: TGCAGCGTTGGTCTAGCGGTAAATGAGCAGTTCTTC
CDR3 protein: CSVGLAVNEQFF
J gene: TRBJ2-1
clone size: few
D gene: TRBD2
V gene: TRBV29-1

CDR3 DNA: TGTGCCACTTCGTGGGGGGACACAGATACGCAGTATTTT
CDR3 protein: CATSWGDTDTQYF
J gene: TRBJ2-3
clone size: .
D gene: .
V gene: TRBV27

CDR3 DNA: TGTGCCAGCAACGCCGCCAAGGGGGTTAACACCGGGGAGCTGTTTTTT
CDR3 protein: CASNAAKGVNTGELFF
J gene: TRBJ2-2
clone size: few
D gene: .
V gene: TRBV7-9

CDR3 DNA: TGTGCCAGCAGCTTATCTAGGACAGGGGGCGAAAAACTGTTTTTT
CDR3 protein: CASSLSRTGGEKLFF
J gene: TRBJ1-4
clone size: .
D gene: TRBD1
V gene: TRBV7-6

CDR3 DNA: TGTGCCAGCAGTGAATTTAGAGGGCTCGAGCAGTACTTC
CDR3 protein: CASSEFRGLEQYF
J gene: TRBJ2-7
clone size: .
D gene: .
V gene: TRBV25-1

CDR3 DNA: TGTGCCAGTAGTAAAAGACAGGCTGCCTACGAGCAGTACTTC
CDR3 protein: CASSKRQAAYEQYF
J gene: TRBJ2-7
clone size: .
D gene: .
V gene: TRBV19

CDR3 DNA: TGTGCCAGCAGTTACTCTAAGGTCCAGCAGCCCCAGCATTTT
CDR3 protein: CASSYSKVQQPQHF
J gene: TRBJ1-5
clone size: few
D gene: .
V gene: TRBV6-6

CDR3 DNA: TGCGCCAGCAGCCAAGGACAGAGATACACAGATACGCAGTATTTT
CDR3 protein: CASSQGQRYTDTQYF
J gene: TRBJ2-3
clone size: few
D gene: .
V gene: TRBV4-3

CDR3 DNA: TGTGCCAGCAGCTTATTCTTCTCCAACAGGGCCAGTAACTCTGGAAACACCATATATTTT
CDR3 protein: CASSLFFSNRASNSGNTIYF
J gene: TRBJ1-3
clone size: many
D gene: .
V gene: TRBV7-2

CDR3 DNA: TGTGCCACCAGCAGGGCCTCGGATTACCAAGAGACCCAGTACTTC
CDR3 protein: CATSRASDYQETQYF
J gene: TRBJ2-5
clone size: few
D gene: .
V gene: TRBV15

CDR3 DNA: TGTGCCAGCACCACGACCGCGGGTTTGGTGGATACGCAGTATTTT
CDR3 protein: CASTTTAGLVDTQYF
J gene: TRBJ2-3
clone size: .
D gene: .
V gene: TRBV7-6

CDR3 DNA: TGTGCCAGCGGCGAGCGGAGCTACGAGCAGTACTTC
CDR3 protein: CASGERSYEQYF
J gene: TRBJ2-7
clone size: .
D gene: .
V gene: TRBV7-9

CDR3 DNA: TGTGCCAGCAGCTGGACAGCGCGGCTGGGGGATACGCAGTATTTT
CDR3 protein: CASSWTARLGDTQYF
J gene: TRBJ2-3
clone size: many
D gene: .
V gene: TRBV7-8

CDR3 DNA: TGTGCCAGCAGCTTAACAGAAGAGACCCAGTACTTC
CDR3 protein: CASSLTEETQYF
J gene: TRBJ2-5
clone size: many
D gene: .
V gene: TRBV7-6

CDR3 DNA: TGTGTCAGCCACCGGGACGAAGCTTTCTTT
CDR3 protein: CVSHRDEAFF
J gene: TRBJ1-1
clone size: once
D gene: .
V gene: TRBV6-6

CDR3 DNA: TGTGCCAGCAGCTCGGCAGGCCGACGGGAGACCCAGTACTTC
CDR3 protein: CASSSAGRRETQYF
J gene: TRBJ2-5
clone size: .
D gene: .
V gene: TRBV7-3

CDR3 DNA: TGTGCCAGCAGTTTTTCTAGCTCCCACAATGAGCAGTTCTTC
CDR3 protein: CASSFSSSHNEQFF
J gene: TRBJ2-1
clone size: .
D gene: .
V gene: TRBV12-3/TRBV12-4

CDR3 DNA: TGTGCCATAGGACAGGGGGCGAACACCGGGGAGCTGTTTTTT
CDR3 protein: CAIGQGANTGELFF
J gene: TRBJ2-2
clone size: .
D gene: TRBD1
V gene: TRBV19

CDR3 DNA: TGTGCCAGCTGGGGTGGGGGGCGAGACGAGCAGTACTTC
CDR3 protein: CASWGGGRDEQYF
J gene: TRBJ2-7
clone size: .
D gene: .
V gene: TRBV2

CDR3 DNA: TGTGCCAGCAGCGGAACTGGGACACGGGGAACAGATACGCAGTATTTT
CDR3 protein: CASSGTGTRGTDTQYF
J gene: TRBJ2-3
clone size: many
D gene: .
V gene: TRBV7-8

CDR3 DNA: TGTGCCAGCATCGTCACAGCTAACACTGAAGCTTTCTTT
CDR3 protein: CASIVTANTEAFF
J gene: TRBJ1-1
clone size: few
D gene: .
V gene: TRBV12-3/TRBV12-4

CDR3 DNA: TGTGCCAGCAGCTTAGGCAGAAGAAACACAGATACGCAGTATTTT
CDR3 protein: CASSLGRRNTDTQYF
J gene: TRBJ2-3
clone size: few
D gene: .
V gene: TRBV7-9

CDR3 DNA: TGTGCCATCAGTGAAGGAGCGGGGGGGCCCCAAGAGACCCAGTACTTC
CDR3 protein: CAISEGAGGPQETQYF
J gene: TRBJ2-5
clone size: .
D gene: TRBD2
V gene: TRBV10-3

CDR3 DNA: TGTGCCAGCAGCGCATACAGGGGGGATCAGCCCCAGCATTTT
CDR3 protein: CASSAYRGDQPQHF
J gene: TRBJ1-5
clone size: many
D gene: TRBD1
V gene: TRBV7-6